What follows are 5 T cell receptor beta chains derived from one specimen sequenced in a study of cytomegalovirus exposure and HLA in healthy donors. With 60 Vbeta and 13 Jbeta primers, the PCR was carried out. This table comes from immunoSEQ multiplex PCR, and its TCRdb copy is limited to in-frame clones, with some not included. In the table there are about 190,000 clones, roughly 80% of which are singletons. The sequenced material came from PBMCs. The receptors come from a young woman in good health and CMV-seronegative.

The V and J genes are TRBV15 and TRBJ1-4; D gene ambiguous. CDR1 is LNHNV and CDR2 is YYDKDF in the germline V gene (reference sequence). V lost 1 base and J lost 0, with 6 bases in between. This CDR3 is built from 15 residues. CDR3 in DNA: TGTGCCACCAGCAGAGTACAGACAACTAATGAAAAACTGTTTTTT. It codes for CATSRVQTTNEKLFF.

This clone was seen just once. This chain joins TRBV27 and TRBJ2-3; the D gene is possibly TRBD2 (5 bases). Per germline, CDR1 MNHEY and CDR2 SMNVEV (reference sequence). Trimming took 5 bases from V and 8 from J, leaving 14 bases between them. This CDR3 contains 13 residues. CDR3 in DNA: TGTGCCAGCAGTCCTAGGACTTTACGTACGCAGTATTTT. This codes for CASSPRTLRTQYF.

This clone was observed a single time. The chain employs TRBV5-6 and TRBJ2-7, with D possibly matching TRBD1 (6 bases). This CDR3 is built from 16 residues. The germline V gene encodes CDR1 SGHDT and CDR2 YYEEEE. V was cut by 0 bases and J by 1 base, with 14 bases left in between. The CDR3 nucleotides read TGTGCCAGCAGCTTGGCCAGGGGTTCGTGGTCCTACGAGCAGTACTTC. Amino acids: CASSLARGSWSYEQYF.

This clone was seen a single time. The chain employs TRBV2 and TRBJ1-1; D perhaps matches TRBD1 (6 bases). The CDR3 runs 14 residues. CDR1 and CDR2 from the germline V gene are SNHLY and FYNNEI. V shed 8 bases and J shed 1 base, with 14 bases lying between them. CDR3 residues: CASGRGLGNTEAFF. DNA of the CDR3: TGTGCCAGCGGAAGGGGGTTAGGGAACACTGAAGCTTTCTTT.

This chain links TRBV5-6 with TRBJ2-3; TRBD2 agrees at 7 bases. V was pared by 5 bases and J by 2 bases, with 8 bases of the junction left unmatched. The germline gives CDR1 SGHDT, CDR2 YYEEEE. There are 15 residues in the CDR3. CDR3 residues: CASSSGLVLTDTQYF. CDR3 in DNA: TGTGCCAGCAGTTCCGGACTAGTTCTCACAGATACGCAGTATTTT.